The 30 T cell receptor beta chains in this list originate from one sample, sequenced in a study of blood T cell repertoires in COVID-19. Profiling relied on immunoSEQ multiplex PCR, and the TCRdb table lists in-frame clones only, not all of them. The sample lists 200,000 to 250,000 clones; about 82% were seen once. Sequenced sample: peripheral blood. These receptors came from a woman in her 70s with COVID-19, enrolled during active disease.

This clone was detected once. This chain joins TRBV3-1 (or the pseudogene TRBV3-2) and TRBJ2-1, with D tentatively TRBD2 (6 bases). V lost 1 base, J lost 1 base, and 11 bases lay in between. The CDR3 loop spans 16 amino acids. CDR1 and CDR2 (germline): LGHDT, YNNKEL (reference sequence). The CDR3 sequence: CASSQVTGESYNEQFF. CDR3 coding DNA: TGTGCCAGCAGCCAAGTAACGGGAGAGTCCTACAATGAGCAGTTCTTC.

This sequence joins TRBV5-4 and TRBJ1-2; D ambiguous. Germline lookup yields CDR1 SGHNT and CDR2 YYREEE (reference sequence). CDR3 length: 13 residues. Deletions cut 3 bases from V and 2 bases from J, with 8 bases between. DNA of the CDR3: TGTGCCAGCAGCTATGACACGAACTATGGCTACACCTTC. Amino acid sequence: CASSYDTNYGYTF.

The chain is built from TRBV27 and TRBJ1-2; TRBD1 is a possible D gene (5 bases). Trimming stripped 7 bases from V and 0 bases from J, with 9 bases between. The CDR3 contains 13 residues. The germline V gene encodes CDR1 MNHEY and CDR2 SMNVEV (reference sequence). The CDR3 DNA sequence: TGTGCCAGCAAGGGGTCTACTAACTATGGCTACACCTTC. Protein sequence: CASKGSTNYGYTF.

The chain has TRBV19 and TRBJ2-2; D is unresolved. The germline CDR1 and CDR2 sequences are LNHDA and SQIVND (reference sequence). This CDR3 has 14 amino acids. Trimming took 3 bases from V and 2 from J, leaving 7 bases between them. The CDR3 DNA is TGTGCCAGTAGTATCGTGACAAACACCGGGGAGCTGTTTTTT. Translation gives CASSIVTNTGELFF.

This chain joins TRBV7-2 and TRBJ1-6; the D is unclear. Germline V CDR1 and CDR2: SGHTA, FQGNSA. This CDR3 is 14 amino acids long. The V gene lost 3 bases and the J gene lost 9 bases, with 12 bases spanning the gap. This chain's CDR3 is CASSFANPSSPLHF. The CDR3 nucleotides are TGTGCCAGCAGCTTCGCAAACCCGAGTTCACCCCTCCACTTT. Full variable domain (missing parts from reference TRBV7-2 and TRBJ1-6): GAGVSQSPSNKVTEKGKDVELRCDPISGHTALYWYRQSLGQGLEFLIYFQGNSAPDKSGLPSDRFSAERTGGSVSTLTIQRTQQEDSAVYLCASSFANPSSPLHFGNGTRLTVT.

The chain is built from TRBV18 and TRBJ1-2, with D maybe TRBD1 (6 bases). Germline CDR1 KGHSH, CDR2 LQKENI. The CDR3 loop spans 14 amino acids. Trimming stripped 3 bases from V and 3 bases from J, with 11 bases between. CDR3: CASSPEQGDYGYTF. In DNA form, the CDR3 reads TGTGCCAGCTCACCCGAACAGGGAGACTATGGCTACACCTTC.

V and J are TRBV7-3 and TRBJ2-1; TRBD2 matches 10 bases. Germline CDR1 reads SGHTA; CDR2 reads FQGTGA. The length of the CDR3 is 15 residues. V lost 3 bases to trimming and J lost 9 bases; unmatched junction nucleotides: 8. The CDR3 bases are TGTGCCAGCAGCTTCCTGGGTAGCGGGAGGAGTGAGCAGTTCTTC. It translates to CASSFLGSGRSEQFF.

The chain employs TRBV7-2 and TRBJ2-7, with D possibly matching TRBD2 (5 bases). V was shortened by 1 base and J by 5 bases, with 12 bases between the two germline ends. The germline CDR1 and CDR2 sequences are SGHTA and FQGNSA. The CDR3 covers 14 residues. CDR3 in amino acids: CASSLGSGNHEQYF. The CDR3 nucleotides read TGTGCCAGCAGCTTAGGGTCCGGGAACCACGAGCAGTACTTC.

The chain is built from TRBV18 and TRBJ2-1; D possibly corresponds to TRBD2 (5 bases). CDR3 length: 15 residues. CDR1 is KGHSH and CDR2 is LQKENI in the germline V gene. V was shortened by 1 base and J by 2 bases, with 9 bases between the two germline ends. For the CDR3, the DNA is TGTGCCAGCTCACCACTAGCGCTAACCTACAATGAGCAGTTCTTC. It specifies CASSPLALTYNEQFF.

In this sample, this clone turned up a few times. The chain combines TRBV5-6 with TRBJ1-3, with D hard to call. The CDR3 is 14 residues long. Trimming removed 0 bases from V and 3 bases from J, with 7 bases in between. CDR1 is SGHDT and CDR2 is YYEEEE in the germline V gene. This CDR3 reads CASSLGAVGNTIYF. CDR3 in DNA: TGTGCCAGCAGCTTGGGGGCAGTTGGAAACACCATATATTTT.

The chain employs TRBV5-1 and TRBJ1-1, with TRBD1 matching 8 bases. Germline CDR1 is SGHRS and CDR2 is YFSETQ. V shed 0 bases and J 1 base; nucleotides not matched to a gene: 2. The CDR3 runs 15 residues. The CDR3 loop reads CASSLVDRENTEAFF. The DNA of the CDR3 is TGCGCCAGCAGCTTGGTGGACAGGGAGAACACTGAAGCTTTCTTT.

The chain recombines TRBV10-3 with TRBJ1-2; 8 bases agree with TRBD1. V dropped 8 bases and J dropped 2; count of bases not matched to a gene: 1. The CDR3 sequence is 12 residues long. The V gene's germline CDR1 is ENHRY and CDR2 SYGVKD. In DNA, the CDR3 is TGTGCCATCCGACAGGGGAACTATGGCTACACCTTC. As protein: CAIRQGNYGYTF.

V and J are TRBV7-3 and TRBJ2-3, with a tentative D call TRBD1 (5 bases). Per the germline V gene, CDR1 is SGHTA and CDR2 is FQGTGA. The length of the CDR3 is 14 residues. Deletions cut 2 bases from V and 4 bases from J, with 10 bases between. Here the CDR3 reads CASSLSAGSDTQYF. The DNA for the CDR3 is TGTGCCAGCAGCTTATCGGCAGGGTCAGATACGCAGTATTTT.

The chain's CDR3 is CAWSVLGHNQPQHF. CDR3 DNA sequence: TGTGCCTGGAGTGTTTTGGGCCACAATCAGCCCCAGCATTTT. The chain combines TRBV30 with TRBJ1-5; no definite D call. The germline V and J ends were trimmed by 0 bases and 3 bases, with 9 bases remaining between them. This CDR3 has 14 residues. The V gene's germline CDR1 is GTSNPN and CDR2 SVGIG (reference sequence).

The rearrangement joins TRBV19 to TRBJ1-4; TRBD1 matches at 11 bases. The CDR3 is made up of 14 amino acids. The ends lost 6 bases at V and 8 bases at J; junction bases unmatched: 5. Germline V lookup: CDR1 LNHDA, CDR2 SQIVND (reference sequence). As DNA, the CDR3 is TGTGCCAGTAGGACGGACAGGGGGCGAGAAAAACTGTTTTTT. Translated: CASRTDRGREKLFF.

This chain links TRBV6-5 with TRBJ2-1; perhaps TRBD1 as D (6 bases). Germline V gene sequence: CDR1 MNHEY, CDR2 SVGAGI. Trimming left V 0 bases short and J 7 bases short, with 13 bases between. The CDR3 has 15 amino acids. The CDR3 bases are TGTGCCAGCAGTTACTCGAACGCCAGGGGTAATGAGCAGTTCTTC. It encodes CASSYSNARGNEQFF.

The DNA for the CDR3 is TGCGCCAGCAGCTTGGAGCCTAGGAACCAAAACACCGGGGAGCTGTTTTTT. This gives the protein CASSLEPRNQNTGELFF. V usage is TRBV5-1 and J usage is TRBJ2-2; D gene unclear. V lost 0 bases, J lost 2 bases, and 14 bases lay in between. The CDR3 is 17 residues long. Germline V gene lookup returns CDR1 SGHRS and CDR2 YFSETQ.

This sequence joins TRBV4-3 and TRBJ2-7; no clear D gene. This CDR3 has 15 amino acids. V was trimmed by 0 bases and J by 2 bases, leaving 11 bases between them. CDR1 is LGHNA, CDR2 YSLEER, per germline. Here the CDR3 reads CASSQDPRNPYEQYF. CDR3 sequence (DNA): TGCGCCAGCAGCCAAGATCCCAGGAACCCCTACGAGCAGTACTTC.

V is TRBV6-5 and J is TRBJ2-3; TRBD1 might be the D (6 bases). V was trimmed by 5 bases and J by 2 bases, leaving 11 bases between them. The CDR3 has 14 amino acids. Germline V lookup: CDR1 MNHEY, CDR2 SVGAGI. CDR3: CASSLTGFTDTQYF. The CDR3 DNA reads TGTGCCAGCAGTCTTACAGGGTTCACAGATACGCAGTATTTT.

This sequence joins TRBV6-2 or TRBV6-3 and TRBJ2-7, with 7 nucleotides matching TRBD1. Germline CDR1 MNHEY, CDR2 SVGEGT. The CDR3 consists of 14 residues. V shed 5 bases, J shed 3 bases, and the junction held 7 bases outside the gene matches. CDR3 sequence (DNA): TGTGCCAGCAGTACTGGGACAGACCTCTACGAGCAGTACTTC. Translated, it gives CASSTGTDLYEQYF.

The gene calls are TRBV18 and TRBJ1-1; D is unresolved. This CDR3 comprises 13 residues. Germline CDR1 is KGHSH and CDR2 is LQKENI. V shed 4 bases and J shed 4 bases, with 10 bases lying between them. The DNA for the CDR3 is TGTGCCAGCTCACAAGAGGAGGGCACTGAAGCTTTCTTT. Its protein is CASSQEEGTEAFF.

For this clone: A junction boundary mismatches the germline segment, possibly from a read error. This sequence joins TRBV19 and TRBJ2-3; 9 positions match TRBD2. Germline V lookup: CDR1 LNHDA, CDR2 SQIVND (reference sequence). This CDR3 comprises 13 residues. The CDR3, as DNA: TGTGCCAGTACCGGGACTAGCACGGATACGCAGTATTTT. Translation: CASTGTSTDTQYF.

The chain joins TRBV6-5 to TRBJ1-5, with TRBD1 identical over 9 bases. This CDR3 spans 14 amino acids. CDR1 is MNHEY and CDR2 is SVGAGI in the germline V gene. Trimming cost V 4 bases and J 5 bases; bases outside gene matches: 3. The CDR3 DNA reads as TGTGCCAGCAGTTTTTACAGGGGGCATCAGCCCCAGCATTTT. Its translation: CASSFYRGHQPQHF.

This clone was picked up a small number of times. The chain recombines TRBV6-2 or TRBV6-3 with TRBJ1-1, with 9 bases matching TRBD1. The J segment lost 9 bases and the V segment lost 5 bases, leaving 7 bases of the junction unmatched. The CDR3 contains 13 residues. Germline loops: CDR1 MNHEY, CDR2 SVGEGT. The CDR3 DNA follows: TGTGCCAGCAGTGGTGAACAGGGGGCTAAAGCTTTCTTT. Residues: CASSGEQGAKAFF.

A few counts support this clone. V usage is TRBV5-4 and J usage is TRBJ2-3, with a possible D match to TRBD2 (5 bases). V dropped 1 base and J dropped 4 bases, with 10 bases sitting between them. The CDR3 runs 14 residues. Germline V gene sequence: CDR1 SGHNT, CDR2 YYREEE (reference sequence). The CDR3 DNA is TGTGCCAGCAGCTTGCTAGCCCCCCCAGATACGCAGTATTTT. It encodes CASSLLAPPDTQYF. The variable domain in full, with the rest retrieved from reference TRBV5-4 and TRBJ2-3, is ETGVTQSPTHLIKTRGQQVTLRCSSQSGHNTVSWYQQALGQGPQFIFQYYREEENGRGNFPPRFSGLQFPNYSSELNVNALELDDSALYLCASSLLAPPDTQYFGPGTRLTVL.

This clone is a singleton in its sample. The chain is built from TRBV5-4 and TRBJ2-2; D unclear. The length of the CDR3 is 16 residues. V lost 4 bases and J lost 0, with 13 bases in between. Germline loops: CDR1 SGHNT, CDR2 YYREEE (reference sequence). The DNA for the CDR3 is TGTGCCAGCAGCGACCGGAGAGGCGCGAACACCGGGGAGCTGTTTTTT. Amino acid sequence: CASSDRRGANTGELFF.

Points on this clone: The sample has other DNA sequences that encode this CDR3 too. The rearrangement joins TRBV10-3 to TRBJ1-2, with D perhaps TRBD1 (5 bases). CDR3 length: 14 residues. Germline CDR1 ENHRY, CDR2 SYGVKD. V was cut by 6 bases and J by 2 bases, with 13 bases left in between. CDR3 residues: CAIRGGTGNYGYTF. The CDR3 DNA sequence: TGTGCCATCAGGGGCGGGACGGGAAACTATGGCTACACCTTC.

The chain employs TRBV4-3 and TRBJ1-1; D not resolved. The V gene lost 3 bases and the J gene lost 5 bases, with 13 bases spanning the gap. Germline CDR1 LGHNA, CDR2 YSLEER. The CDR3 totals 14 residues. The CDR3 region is CASSHVGSGTEAFF. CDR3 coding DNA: TGCGCCAGCAGCCACGTCGGATCGGGAACTGAAGCTTTCTTT.

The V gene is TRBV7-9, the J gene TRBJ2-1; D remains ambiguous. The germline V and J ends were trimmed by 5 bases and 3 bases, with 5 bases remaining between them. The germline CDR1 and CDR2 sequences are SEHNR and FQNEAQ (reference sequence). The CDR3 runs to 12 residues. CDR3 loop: CASSTVYNEQFF. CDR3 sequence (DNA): TGTGCCAGCAGCACAGTCTACAATGAGCAGTTCTTC.

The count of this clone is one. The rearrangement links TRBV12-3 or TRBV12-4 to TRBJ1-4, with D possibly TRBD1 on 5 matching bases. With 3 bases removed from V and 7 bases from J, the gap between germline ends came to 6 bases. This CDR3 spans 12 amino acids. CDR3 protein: CASSFGGEKLFF. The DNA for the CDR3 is TGTGCCAGCAGTTTCGGGGGTGAAAAACTGTTTTTT.